What follows are 30 T cell receptor beta chains derived from one specimen sequenced in a study of shared clonotypes between healthy human individuals. Sequencing used immunoSEQ multiplex PCR; TCRdb keeps in-frame clones, though not all of them. Found here are approximately 350,000 clones, about 97% of them singletons; the top ten hold 0.32%. Sequenced input: memory CD8+ T cells sorted from blood. Subset given: CD45RO+ cells pooled with CCR7-negative TemRA cells. Receptors were obtained from a man aged 30-40 years in good health.

Points on this clone: Germline and junction disagree at one end, which may indicate a read error. The rearrangement uses TRBV7-7 and TRBJ2-1; D may be TRBD2 (6 bases). This CDR3 comprises 16 residues. Germline CDR1 is SSHAT and CDR2 is FNYEAQ (reference sequence). CDR3 sequence (DNA): TGTGCTAGCAGCTCCAGCCCCGGGGGAGGCTACAATGAGCAGTTCTTC. It yields the protein CASSSSPGGGYNEQFF. Variable domain in full (rest from reference TRBV7-7 and TRBJ2-1): GAGVSQSPRYKVTKRGQDVTLRCDPISSHATLYWYQQALGQGPEFLTYFNYEAQPDKSGLPSDRFSAERPEGSISTLTIQRTEQRDSAMYRCASSSSPGGGYNEQFFGPGTRLTVL.

The chain employs TRBV25-1 and TRBJ2-1, with 12 positions matching TRBD2. V trimming: 4 bases; J trimming: 6 bases; junction bases outside the gene matches: 7. The CDR3 length is 16 residues. The germline gives CDR1 MGHDK, CDR2 SYGVNS. CDR3 in DNA: TGTGCCAGCAGTGCGGCTGGGACTAGCGGGTTCAATGAGCAGTTCTTC. Encoded protein: CASSAAGTSGFNEQFF.

This sequence joins TRBV27 and TRBJ2-5; weak D call: TRBD1 (6 bases). V shed 1 base and J shed 2 bases, with 11 bases lying between them. The CDR3 is 15 residues long. Germline CDR1 is MNHEY and CDR2 is SMNVEV (reference sequence). CDR3 sequence: CASSLLGQTQETQYF. The DNA for the CDR3 is TGTGCCAGCAGTTTATTGGGACAAACTCAAGAGACCCAGTACTTC.

This chain joins TRBV6-5 and TRBJ2-7; D not certain. CDR1 is MNHEY and CDR2 is SVGAGI in the germline V gene. V was clipped by 0 bases and J by 0 bases, with 9 bases between them. The CDR3 spans 15 residues. The CDR3 bases are TGTGCCAGCAGTTACTCAGGGTCCTCCTCCTACGAGCAGTACTTC. Protein sequence: CASSYSGSSSYEQYF.

This clone appeared once. The chain uses TRBV11-2 and TRBJ1-4, with 8 nucleotides matching TRBD1. The V gene's germline CDR1 is SGHAT and CDR2 FQNNGV. Trimming cost V 5 bases and J 8 bases; bases outside gene matches: 7. The CDR3 loop spans 14 amino acids. CDR3 sequence reads: CASSNQGAWEKLFF. CDR3 nucleotides: TGTGCCAGCAGCAACCAGGGGGCCTGGGAAAAACTGTTTTTT.

The rearrangement links TRBV11-2 to TRBJ2-1, with 12 bases matching TRBD2. This CDR3 has 16 residues. Trimming took 1 base from V and 7 from J; bases not matched to a gene: 5. Germline V gene sequence: CDR1 SGHAT, CDR2 FQNNGV. The CDR3 DNA is TGTGCCAGCAGCTTAGCCCCTAGCGGGAGGGATAATGAGCAGTTCTTC. This encodes CASSLAPSGRDNEQFF.

In its sample, this clone was seen once. The same CDR3 is also encoded by other DNA sequences in this sample. V usage is TRBV5-1 and J usage is TRBJ1-2; D is ambiguous. Germline CDR1 reads SGHRS; CDR2 reads YFSETQ. The CDR3 has 12 amino acids. Trimming pared 0 bases from V and 7 bases from J, leaving 7 bases between. The DNA for the CDR3 is TGCGCCAGCAGCTTGGAGGGAAGTGGCTACACCTTC. Translating it yields CASSLEGSGYTF.

Regarding this clone: In the same sample, other DNA sequences code for this CDR3. The chain is built from TRBV2 and TRBJ2-2; no reliable D call. V was pared by 4 bases and J by 1 base, with 4 bases between. This CDR3 contains 13 residues. Germline CDR1 is SNHLY and CDR2 is FYNNEI. The CDR3 here is CASSGQNTGELFF. CDR3 DNA sequence: TGTGCCAGCAGTGGGCAGAACACCGGGGAGCTGTTTTTT.

This chain links TRBV11-2 with TRBJ2-4, with 10 bases fitting TRBD2. The CDR3 spans 17 residues. Germline values: CDR1 SGHAT, CDR2 FQNNGV. After removal of 1 base from V and 7 bases from J, the junction contained 10 bases not matched to a gene. The CDR3 DNA sequence: TGTGCCAGCAGCTTAGCCCCTAGCGGGAGTAGTAGGAACATTCAGTACTTC. This translates into CASSLAPSGSSRNIQYF.

This chain connects TRBV7-9 to TRBJ1-2; 9 positions agree with TRBD1. Germline assignment: CDR1 SEHNR and CDR2 FQNEAQ (reference sequence). This CDR3 is 18 amino acids long. Trimming cost V 5 bases and J 5 bases; bases outside gene matches: 18. CDR3 in amino acids: CASSNRTGAVGVGYGYTF. Here the CDR3 DNA reads TGTGCCAGCAGCAATCGGACAGGGGCTGTCGGGGTGGGGTATGGCTACACCTTC.

This clone has just one count. The rearrangement links TRBV6-5 to TRBJ2-2; D may be TRBD1 (5 bases). Trimming pared 6 bases from V and 6 bases from J, leaving 8 bases between. The CDR3 consists of 12 residues. Looked up from germline, CDR1 is MNHEY and CDR2 is SVGAGI. The CDR3: CASSLRAGELFF. As DNA, the CDR3 is TGTGCCAGCAGCCTCAGGGCCGGGGAGCTGTTTTTT.

DNA of the CDR3: TGCGCCAGCAGGAACAGGGACACCGGGGAGCTGTTTTTT. Translation gives CASRNRDTGELFF. The chain carries TRBV10-2 and TRBJ2-2; a possible D gene is TRBD1 (6 bases). V was shortened by 6 bases and J by 3 bases, with 8 bases between the two germline ends. The CDR3 runs to 13 residues. Germline V lookup: CDR1 WSHSY, CDR2 SAAADI.

V is TRBV5-5 and J is TRBJ2-2; 7 positions match TRBD2. The ends lost 0 bases at V and 0 bases at J; junction bases unmatched: 5. The CDR3 consists of 17 residues. Germline V gives CDR1 SGHKS, CDR2 YYEKEE (reference sequence). CDR3 DNA: TGTGCCAGCAGCTTGGTGGGTAGCGGGTCGAACACCGGGGAGCTGTTTTTT. This translates into CASSLVGSGSNTGELFF.

The chain uses TRBV7-9 and TRBJ2-7; 16 bases align to TRBD2. The CDR3 covers 18 residues. The ends lost 4 bases at V and 5 bases at J; junction bases unmatched: 11. Germline-derived CDR1 and CDR2 are SEHNR and FQNEAQ (reference sequence). The CDR3, as DNA: TGTGCCAGCAGCTCCCCTCCGGGACTAGCGGGAGGGCCTCACGAGCAGTACTTC. Its translation is CASSSPPGLAGGPHEQYF.

The V and J genes are TRBV11-3 and TRBJ1-1, with 9 bases fitting TRBD1. Per germline, CDR1 SGHNT and CDR2 YENEEA. The CDR3 loop spans 14 amino acids. Unmatched junction bases numbered 2, after V lost 5 bases and J lost 1 base. In nucleotides, the CDR3 is TGTGCCAGCAGCCTACAGGGGGCGAACACTGAAGCTTTCTTT. Translation: CASSLQGANTEAFF.

V usage is TRBV5-6 and J usage is TRBJ1-2; 9 nucleotides align to TRBD1. Germline CDR1 SGHDT, CDR2 YYEEEE. Trimming removed 2 bases from V and 5 bases from J; junction bases left unmatched: 4. CDR3 size: 14 residues. As DNA, the CDR3 is TGTGCCAGCAGCTTCGGGGACAGGGAATATGGCTACACCTTC. This codes for CASSFGDREYGYTF.

This chain joins TRBV2 and TRBJ2-7; a possible D gene is TRBD1 (7 bases). Germline CDR1 is SNHLY and CDR2 is FYNNEI. CDR3 size: 15 residues. The V and J ends lost 3 bases and 3 bases respectively, with 15 bases between them. The CDR3 spells CASSEEGTEVYEQYF. The CDR3 nucleotides are TGTGCCAGCAGTGAGGAGGGGACAGAGGTCTACGAGCAGTACTTC.

Remarks on this clone: The identical CDR3 is also encoded by other nucleotide sequences in the sample. The chain combines TRBV18 with TRBJ2-6; 12 bases map to TRBD1. The CDR3 covers 17 residues. The V gene's germline CDR1 is KGHSH and CDR2 LQKENI. With 3 bases clipped from V and 4 bases from J, the junction kept 4 bases outside the gene matches. The CDR3 DNA is TGTGCCAGCTCACCCGGGACAGGGGGCAGCGGGGCCAACGTCCTGACTTTC. Protein sequence: CASSPGTGGSGANVLTF.

The V gene is TRBV7-2, the J gene TRBJ2-7, with 9 bases aligning to TRBD1. The germline CDR1 and CDR2 sequences are SGHTA and FQGNSA. V lost 5 bases, J lost 2 bases, and 1 base stayed unmatched. There are 13 residues in the CDR3. The CDR3 region has the DNA TGTGCCAGCAGCAGGGACAGGGCCTACGAGCAGTACTTC. Translation gives CASSRDRAYEQYF.

V usage is TRBV2 and J usage is TRBJ2-1; 7 nucleotides agree with TRBD2. CDR3 length: 13 amino acids. Germline CDR1 is SNHLY and CDR2 is FYNNEI. With V trimmed by 7 bases and J by 6 bases, 6 bases remained unmatched. The CDR3 sequence: CASTLLASNEQFF. As DNA, the CDR3 is TGTGCCAGCACTTTACTAGCGAGCAATGAGCAGTTCTTC.

The V and J genes are TRBV21-1 and TRBJ1-2. TRBV21-1 is assigned pseudogene status. This CDR3 is 8 amino acids long. CDR3 sequence (DNA): TGTGCACGGGGCGGCTACACCTTC. This sequence encodes CARGGYTF.

For this clone: At one end the junction does not follow the germline gene, possibly because of a read error. The CDR3 DNA sequence: TGTGCTAGCAGCTTATGGCAGGGGGCCGAGGAGACCCAGTACTTC. It is translated as CASSLWQGAEETQYF. This rearrangement joins TRBV7-7 to TRBJ2-5, with 8 bases aligning to TRBD1. Germline V gene lookup returns CDR1 SSHAT and CDR2 FNYEAQ (reference sequence). This CDR3 region has 15 residues.

The chain links TRBV7-2 to TRBJ2-2; the match to TRBD2 covers 12 bases. In germline, CDR1 is SGHTA, CDR2 FQGNSA. The CDR3 has 16 residues. V lost 3 bases to trimming and J lost 3 bases; unmatched junction nucleotides: 2. CDR3 sequence: CASSFRLAGDTGELFF. The CDR3 DNA is TGTGCCAGCAGCTTCAGACTAGCGGGAGACACCGGGGAGCTGTTTTTT.

This sequence joins TRBV5-4 and TRBJ2-1, with 8 bases lining up with TRBD2. V shed 0 bases, J shed 6 bases, and the junction held 5 bases outside the gene matches. The CDR3 is made up of 15 amino acids. Germline V gene sequence: CDR1 SGHNT, CDR2 YYREEE (reference sequence). Here the CDR3 reads CASSLAREGRNEQFF. DNA of the CDR3: TGTGCCAGCAGCTTGGCCCGGGAGGGCCGCAATGAGCAGTTCTTC.

The genes are TRBV28 and TRBJ1-1, with D uncertain. This CDR3 is 16 amino acids long. V was clipped by 2 bases and J by 0 bases, with 13 bases between them. Germline V CDR1 and CDR2: MDHEN, SYDVKM. The CDR3 coding sequence is TGTGCCAGCAGTTTAATTTTTGAGGGAGTGAACACTGAAGCTTTCTTT. Protein product: CASSLIFEGVNTEAFF.

This chain links TRBV4-2 with TRBJ2-3, with 10 nucleotides matching TRBD1. The germline V gene has CDR1 LGHNA and CDR2 YNFKEQ. This CDR3 spans 18 amino acids. The trim removed 1 base at V and 3 bases at J, leaving 10 bases unmatched. In DNA form, the CDR3 reads TGTGCCAGCAGCCAAGTTCCTGGGGACAGGGGAGGGACAGATACGCAGTATTTT. Translated: CASSQVPGDRGGTDTQYF.

The chain recombines TRBV25-1 with TRBJ1-1; no clear D gene. Trimming took off 8 bases at V and 3 bases at J, with 4 bases between the two ends. The CDR3 spans 10 residues. Germline-derived CDR1 and CDR2 are MGHDK and SYGVNS. As DNA, the CDR3 is TGTGCCAGCCGCTACACTGAAGCTTTCTTT. Amino acid sequence: CASRYTEAFF.

This chain joins TRBV6-4 and TRBJ2-7; 15 bases align to TRBD2. Losses at the gene ends were 6 bases for V and 0 bases for J; bases not matched to a gene: 9. The CDR3 totals 18 residues. CDR1 and CDR2 (germline): MRHNA, SNTAGT. CDR3 bases: TGTGCCAGCAGGAACCGGACTAGCGGGAGGGCCGCCTCCTACGAGCAGTACTTC. This sequence encodes CASRNRTSGRAASYEQYF.

This rearrangement joins TRBV5-6 to TRBJ1-4; 8 bases line up with TRBD1. Germline CDR1 reads SGHDT; CDR2 reads YYEEEE. The CDR3 length is 13 residues. V dropped 4 bases and J dropped 7; count of bases not matched to a gene: 3. DNA of the CDR3: TGTGCCAGCAGCCGCGACAGGGGTGAAAAACTGTTTTTT. It translates to CASSRDRGEKLFF.

The chain uses TRBV7-2 and TRBJ2-5; 9 positions agree with TRBD2. Germline assignment: CDR1 SGHTA and CDR2 FQGNSA. This CDR3 is 15 amino acids long. The V and J ends lost 5 bases and 7 bases, in that order; junction bases with no gene match: 11. The CDR3 DNA reads TGTGCCAGCAGCCCAGGTAGCGGGAGTTGGGCGACCCAGTACTTC. Residues: CASSPGSGSWATQYF.